Presented here are 3 T cell receptor beta chains from one specimen sequenced in a study of blood T cells in healthy people across ages (dated by TCRdb to 2015 to 2017). Library construction relied on 5' RACE. TCRdb shows the sequencer as Illumina HiSeq 2500. A second PCR of 7 to 11 cycles was run with a J-beta primer mix and a sample-barcoded 5' primer. The public reads were run again by TCRdb, first through fastp at Q25 and then through MiXCR, and only productive beta chains were kept. When rows share a CDR3 protein, they turn into one entry using the most common DNA and genes. Present in this sample are approximately 1.5 million distinct CDR3 sequences, about 45% of which were seen just once. The top ten clonotypes cover less than 5% of the sample. The sample taken for sequencing was blood. These receptors were collected from a woman under 30 in good health.

This chain joins TRBV9 and TRBJ2-3; perhaps TRBD2 as D (7 bases). The V gene lost 2 bases and the J gene lost 2 bases, with 18 bases spanning the gap. The CDR3 runs to 17 residues. CDR1 and CDR2 (germline): SGDLS, YYNGEE. In DNA, the CDR3 is TGTGCCAGCAGCGTTCCCCTAGGCGCGGGGGCCACAGATACGCAGTATTTT. Translated, it gives CASSVPLGAGATDTQYF.

This clonotype occurred a few times. The chain couples TRBV29-1 to TRBJ2-7; D possibly corresponds to TRBD2 (5 bases). Trimming removed 4 bases from V and 4 bases from J, with 11 bases in between. The CDR3 spans 12 residues. Germline V CDR1 and CDR2: SQVTM, ANQGSEA. The CDR3 protein is CSVGLEGYEQYF. As DNA, the CDR3 is TGCAGCGTTGGATTAGAGGGATACGAGCAGTACTTC.

J is TRBJ2-1 and V is TRBV7-2; 9 nucleotides line up with TRBD2. There are 16 residues in the CDR3. Germline V gives CDR1 SGHTA, CDR2 FQGNSA. Unmatched junction bases numbered 10, after V lost 2 bases and J lost 8 bases. CDR3 nucleotide sequence: TGTGCCAGCAGCTTAAGGCCTAGCGGGATAGCGTATGAGCAGTTCTTC. Its translation: CASSLRPSGIAYEQFF.